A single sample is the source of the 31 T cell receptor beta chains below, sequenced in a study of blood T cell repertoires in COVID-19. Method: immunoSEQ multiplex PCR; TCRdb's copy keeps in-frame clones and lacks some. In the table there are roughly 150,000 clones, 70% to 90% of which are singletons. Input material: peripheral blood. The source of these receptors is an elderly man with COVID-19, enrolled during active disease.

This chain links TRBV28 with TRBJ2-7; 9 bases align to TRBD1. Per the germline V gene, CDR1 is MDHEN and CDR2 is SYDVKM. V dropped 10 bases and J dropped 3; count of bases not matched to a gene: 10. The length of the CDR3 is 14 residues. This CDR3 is CATFTGTGIYEQYF. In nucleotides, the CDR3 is TGTGCCACCTTTACCGGGACAGGGATCTACGAGCAGTACTTC.

The CDR3 region is CASSPFRDQETQYF. The CDR3 DNA sequence: TGTGCCAGCTCACCTTTCAGGGACCAAGAGACCCAGTACTTC. V is TRBV18 and J is TRBJ2-5; D is possibly TRBD1 (5 bases). V dropped 3 bases and J dropped 0 bases, with 8 bases sitting between them. Germline V gene lookup returns CDR1 KGHSH and CDR2 LQKENI. This CDR3 spans 14 amino acids.

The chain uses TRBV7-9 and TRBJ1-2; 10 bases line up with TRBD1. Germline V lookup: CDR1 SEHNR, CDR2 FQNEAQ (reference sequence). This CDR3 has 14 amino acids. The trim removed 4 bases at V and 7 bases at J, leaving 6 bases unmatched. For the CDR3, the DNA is TGTGCCAGCAGCTCCGGACAGGGGGTAGGTGGCTACACCTTC. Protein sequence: CASSSGQGVGGYTF.

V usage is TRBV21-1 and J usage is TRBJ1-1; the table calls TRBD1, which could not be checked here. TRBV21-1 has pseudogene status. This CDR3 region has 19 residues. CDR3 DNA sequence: TGTGCCAGCAGCAAAATAAGGGCAGGGCCTCGCGTAAACGACACTGAAGCTTTCTTT. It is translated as CASSKIRAGPRVNDTEAFF.

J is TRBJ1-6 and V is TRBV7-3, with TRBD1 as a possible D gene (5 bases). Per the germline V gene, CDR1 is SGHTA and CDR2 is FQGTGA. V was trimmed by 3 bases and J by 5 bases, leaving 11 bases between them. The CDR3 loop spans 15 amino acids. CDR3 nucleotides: TGTGCCAGCAGCTTCAACGGACAAAATAATTCACCCCTCCACTTT. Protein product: CASSFNGQNNSPLHF.

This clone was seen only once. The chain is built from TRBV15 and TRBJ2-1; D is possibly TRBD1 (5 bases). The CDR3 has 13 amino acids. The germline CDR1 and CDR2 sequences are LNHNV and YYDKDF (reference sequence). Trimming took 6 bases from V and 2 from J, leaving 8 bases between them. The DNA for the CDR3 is TGTGCCACCAGTGAAGGGGCCTACAATGAGCAGTTCTTC. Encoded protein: CATSEGAYNEQFF. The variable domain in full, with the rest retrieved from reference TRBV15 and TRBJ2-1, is DAMVIQNPRYQVTQFGKPVTLSCSQTLNHNVMYWYQQKSSQAPKLLFHYYDKDFNNEADTPDNFQSRRPNTSFCFLDIRSPGLGDTAMYLCATSEGAYNEQFFGPGTRLTVL.

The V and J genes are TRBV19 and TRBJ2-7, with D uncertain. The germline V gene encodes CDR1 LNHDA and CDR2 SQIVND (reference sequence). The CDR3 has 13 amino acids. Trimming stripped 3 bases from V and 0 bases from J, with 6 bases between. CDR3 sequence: CASSIKPSYEQYF. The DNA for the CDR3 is TGTGCCAGTAGTATCAAGCCCTCCTACGAGCAGTACTTC.

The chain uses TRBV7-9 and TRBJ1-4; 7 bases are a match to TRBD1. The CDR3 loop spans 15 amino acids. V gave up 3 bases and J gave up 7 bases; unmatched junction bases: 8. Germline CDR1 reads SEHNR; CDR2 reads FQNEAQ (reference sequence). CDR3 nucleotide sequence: TGTGCCAGCAGCTTGGAAACAGGGGATTTTGAAAAACTGTTTTTT. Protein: CASSLETGDFEKLFF.

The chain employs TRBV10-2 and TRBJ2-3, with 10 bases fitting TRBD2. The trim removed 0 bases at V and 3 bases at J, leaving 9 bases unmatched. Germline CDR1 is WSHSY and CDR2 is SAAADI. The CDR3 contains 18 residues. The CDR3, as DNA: TGCGCCAGCAGTGAGTCGACTCGGCTAGCGGGGGATACAGATACGCAGTATTTT. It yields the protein CASSESTRLAGDTDTQYF.

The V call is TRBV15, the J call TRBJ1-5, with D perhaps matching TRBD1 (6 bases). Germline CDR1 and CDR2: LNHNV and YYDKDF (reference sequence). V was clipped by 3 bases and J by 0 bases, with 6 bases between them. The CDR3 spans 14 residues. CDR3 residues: CATSRGASNQPQHF. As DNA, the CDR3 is TGTGCCACCAGCAGGGGGGCTAGCAATCAGCCCCAGCATTTT.

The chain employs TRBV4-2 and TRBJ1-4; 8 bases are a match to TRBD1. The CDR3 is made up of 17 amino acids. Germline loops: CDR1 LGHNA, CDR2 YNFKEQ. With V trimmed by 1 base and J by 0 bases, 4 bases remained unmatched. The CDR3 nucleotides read TGTGCCAGCAGCCAAGGACAGGGGATCCCAACTAATGAAAAACTGTTTTTT. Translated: CASSQGQGIPTNEKLFF.

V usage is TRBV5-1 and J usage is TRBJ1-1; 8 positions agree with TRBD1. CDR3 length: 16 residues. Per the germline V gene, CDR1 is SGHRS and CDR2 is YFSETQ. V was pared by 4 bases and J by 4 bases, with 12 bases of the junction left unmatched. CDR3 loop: CASSHIGGQVGTEAFF. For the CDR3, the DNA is TGCGCCAGCAGCCACATTGGGGGACAGGTGGGCACTGAAGCTTTCTTT.

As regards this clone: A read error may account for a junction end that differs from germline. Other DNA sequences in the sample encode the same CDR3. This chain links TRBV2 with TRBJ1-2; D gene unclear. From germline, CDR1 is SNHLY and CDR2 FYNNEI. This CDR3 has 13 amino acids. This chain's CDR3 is CASSVSGNYGYTF. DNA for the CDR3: TGTGCCAGCAGTGTATCGGGGAACTATGGCTATACCTTC. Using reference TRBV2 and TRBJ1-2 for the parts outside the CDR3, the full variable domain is EPEVTQTPSHQVTQMGQEVILRCVPISNHLYFYWYRQILGQKVEFLVSFYNNEISEKSEIFDDQFSVERPDGSNFTLKIRSTKLEDSAMYFCASSVSGNYGYTFGSGTRLTVV.

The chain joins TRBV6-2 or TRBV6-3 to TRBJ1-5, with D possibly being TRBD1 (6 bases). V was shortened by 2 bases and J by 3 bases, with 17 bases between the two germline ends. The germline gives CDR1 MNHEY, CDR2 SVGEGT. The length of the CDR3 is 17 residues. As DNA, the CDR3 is TGTGCCAGCAGTTACCAGCAGGGGTACCCTTACAATCAGCCCCAGCATTTT. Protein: CASSYQQGYPYNQPQHF.

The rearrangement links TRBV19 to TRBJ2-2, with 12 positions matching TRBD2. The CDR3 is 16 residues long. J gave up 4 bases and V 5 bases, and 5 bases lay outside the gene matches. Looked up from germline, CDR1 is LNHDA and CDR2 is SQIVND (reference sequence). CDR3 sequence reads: CASSRLAGAITGELFF. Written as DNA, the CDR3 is TGTGCCAGTAGTCGACTAGCGGGGGCGATCACCGGGGAGCTGTTTTTT.

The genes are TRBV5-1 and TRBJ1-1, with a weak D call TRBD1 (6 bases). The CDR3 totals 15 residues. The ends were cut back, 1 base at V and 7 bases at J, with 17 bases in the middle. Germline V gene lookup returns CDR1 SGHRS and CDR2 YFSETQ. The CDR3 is CASSLYIGRGIEAFF. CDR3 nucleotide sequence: TGCGCCAGCAGCTTGTATATCGGCAGGGGAATTGAAGCTTTCTTT.

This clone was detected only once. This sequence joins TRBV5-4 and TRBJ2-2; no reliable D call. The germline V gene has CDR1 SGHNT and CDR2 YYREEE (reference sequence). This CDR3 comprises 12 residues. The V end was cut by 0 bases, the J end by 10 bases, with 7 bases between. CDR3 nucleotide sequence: TGTGCCAGCAGCTTGGGGCAGGAGGAGCTGTTTTTT. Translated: CASSLGQEELFF.

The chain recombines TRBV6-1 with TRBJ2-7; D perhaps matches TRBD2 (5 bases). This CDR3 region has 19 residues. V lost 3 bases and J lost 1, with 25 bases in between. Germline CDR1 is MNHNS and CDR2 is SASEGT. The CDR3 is CASSDRPSGFSVQSYEQYF. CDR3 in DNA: TGTGCCAGCAGTGATAGGCCCTCGGGCTTTAGCGTCCAGTCCTACGAGCAGTACTTC.

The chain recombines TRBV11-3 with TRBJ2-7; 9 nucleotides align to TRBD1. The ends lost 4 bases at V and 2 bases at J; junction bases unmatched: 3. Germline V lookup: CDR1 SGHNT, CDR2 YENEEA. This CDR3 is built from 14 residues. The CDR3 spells CASSSRDRAYEQYF. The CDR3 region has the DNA TGTGCCAGCAGCTCCCGGGACAGGGCCTACGAGCAGTACTTC.

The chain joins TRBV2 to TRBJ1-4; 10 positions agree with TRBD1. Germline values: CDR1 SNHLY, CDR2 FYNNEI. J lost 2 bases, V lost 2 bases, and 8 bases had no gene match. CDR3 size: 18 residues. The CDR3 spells CASSEYPGQGRTNEKLFF. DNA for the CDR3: TGTGCCAGCAGTGAATATCCGGGACAGGGGCGCACTAATGAAAAACTGTTTTTT.

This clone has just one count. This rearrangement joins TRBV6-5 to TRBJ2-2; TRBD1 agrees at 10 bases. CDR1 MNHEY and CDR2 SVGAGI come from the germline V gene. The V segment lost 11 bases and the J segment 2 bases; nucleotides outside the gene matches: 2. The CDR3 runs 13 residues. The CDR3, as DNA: TGTGCCGGACAGGGGGTTAACACCGGGGAGCTGTTTTTT. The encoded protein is CAGQGVNTGELFF.

CDR3 sequence: CASSTLPGQAGNTIYF. The DNA of the CDR3 is TGTGCCAGTAGTACCCTACCGGGACAGGCTGGAAACACCATATATTTT. The chain couples TRBV19 to TRBJ1-3, with TRBD1 identical over 8 bases. V gave up 4 bases and J gave up 2 bases; unmatched junction bases: 7. There are 16 residues in the CDR3. The germline V gene encodes CDR1 LNHDA and CDR2 SQIVND (reference sequence).

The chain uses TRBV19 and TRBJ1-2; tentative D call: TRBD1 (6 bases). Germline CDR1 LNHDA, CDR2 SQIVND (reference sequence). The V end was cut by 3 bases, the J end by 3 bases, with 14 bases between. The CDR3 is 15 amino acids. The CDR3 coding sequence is TGTGCCAGTAGTATTTCACAGGGAAGAGACTATGGCTACACCTTC. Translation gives CASSISQGRDYGYTF. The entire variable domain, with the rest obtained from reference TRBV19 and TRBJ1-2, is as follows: DGGITQSPKYLFRKEGQNVTLSCEQNLNHDAMYWYRQDPGQGLRLIYYSQIVNDFQKGDIAEGYSVSREKKESFPLTVTSAQKNPTAFYLCASSISQGRDYGYTFGSGTRLTVV.

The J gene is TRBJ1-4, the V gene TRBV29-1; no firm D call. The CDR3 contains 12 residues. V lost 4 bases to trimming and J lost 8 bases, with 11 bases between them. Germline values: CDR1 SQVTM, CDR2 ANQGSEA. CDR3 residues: CSVGRAGEKLFF. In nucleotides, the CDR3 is TGCAGCGTTGGGAGGGCGGGGGAAAAACTGTTTTTT. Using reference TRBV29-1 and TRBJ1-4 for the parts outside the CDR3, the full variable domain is SAVISQKPSRDICQRGTSLTIQCQVDSQVTMMFWYRQQPGQSLTLIATANQGSEATYESGFVIDKFPISRPNLTFSTLTVSNMSPEDSSIYLCSVGRAGEKLFFGSGTQLSVL.

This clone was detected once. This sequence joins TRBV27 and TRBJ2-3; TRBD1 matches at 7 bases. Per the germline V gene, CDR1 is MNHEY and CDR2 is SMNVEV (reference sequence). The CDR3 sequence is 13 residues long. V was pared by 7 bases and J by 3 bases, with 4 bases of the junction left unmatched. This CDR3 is CASKETGTDTQYF. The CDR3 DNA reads TGTGCCAGCAAGGAGACAGGGACAGATACGCAGTATTTT.

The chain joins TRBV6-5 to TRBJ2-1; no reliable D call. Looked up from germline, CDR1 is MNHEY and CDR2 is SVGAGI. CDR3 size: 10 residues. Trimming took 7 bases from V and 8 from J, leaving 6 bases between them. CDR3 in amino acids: CASIPHEQFF. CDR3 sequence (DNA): TGTGCCAGCATCCCTCATGAGCAGTTCTTC.

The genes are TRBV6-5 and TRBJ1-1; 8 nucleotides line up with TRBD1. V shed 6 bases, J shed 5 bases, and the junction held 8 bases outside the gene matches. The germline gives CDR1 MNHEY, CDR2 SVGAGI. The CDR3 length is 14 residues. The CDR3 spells CASRSGTGATEAFF. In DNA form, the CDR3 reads TGTGCCAGCAGATCCGGGACAGGTGCTACTGAAGCTTTCTTT.

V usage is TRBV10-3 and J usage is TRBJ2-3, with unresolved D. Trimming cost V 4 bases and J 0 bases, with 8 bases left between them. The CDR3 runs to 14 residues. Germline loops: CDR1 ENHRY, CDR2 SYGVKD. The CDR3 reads CAISAKLSTDTQYF. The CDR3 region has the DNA TGTGCCATCAGTGCAAAGCTTAGCACAGATACGCAGTATTTT.

The DNA for the CDR3 is TGTGCCAGCAGCTTAGGGATAGGAGCAAACACTGAAGCTTTCTTT. Translating gives CASSLGIGANTEAFF. The rearrangement uses TRBV7-6 and TRBJ1-1, with D unresolved. The CDR3 sequence is 15 residues long. Germline V gene lookup returns CDR1 SGHVS and CDR2 FNYEAQ. V was shortened by 1 base and J by 2 bases, with 11 bases between the two germline ends.

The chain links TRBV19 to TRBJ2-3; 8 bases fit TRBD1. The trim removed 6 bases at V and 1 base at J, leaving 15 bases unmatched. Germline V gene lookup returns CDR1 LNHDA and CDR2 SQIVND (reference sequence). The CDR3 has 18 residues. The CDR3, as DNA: TGTGCCAGTAGCACCGACCCTTATTCGGGACAGGGCACAGATACGCAGTATTTT. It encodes CASSTDPYSGQGTDTQYF.

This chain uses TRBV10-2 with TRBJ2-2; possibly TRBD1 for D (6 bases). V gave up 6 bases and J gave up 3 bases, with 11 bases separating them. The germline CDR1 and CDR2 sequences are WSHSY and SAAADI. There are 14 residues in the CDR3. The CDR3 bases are TGCGCCAGCAGCAATCAGGGGTACACCGGGGAGCTGTTTTTT. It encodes CASSNQGYTGELFF.